The clone carrying this T cell receptor (beta chain) was seen only a few times. The sample holds other DNA sequences that translate to the same CDR3. Graft tissue was processed to release intraepithelial and lamina propria lymphocytes. The V and J ends lost 3 bases and 6 bases, in that order; junction bases with no gene match: 1. The CDR3 loop spans 14 amino acids. The V gene's germline CDR1 is SGHTA and CDR2 FQGTGA. The data originate from a study of graft-versus-host responses after intestinal transplantation. Sequenced by immunoSEQ multiplex PCR; TCRdb stores in-frame clones only, minus some. There are around 7,400 clones in the sample; around two thirds occur only once, and about 18% lies in the top ten.

The source material was ileum tissue, sampled around 240 days after intestinal transplantation. The clonotype originates from a human patient who received an intestinal transplant, so some T cells may come from the graft donor. The V gene is TRBV7-3, the J gene TRBJ2-3, with 12 positions matching TRBD2. The CDR3 DNA sequence: TGTGCCAGCAGCTTGGGACTAGCGGGTGATACGCAGTATTTT. Its protein is CASSLGLAGDTQYF.